Below, 7 T cell receptor beta chains from the same sample are listed, as sequenced in a study of blood T cells in healthy people across ages. A second PCR, run for roughly 7 to 11 cycles, used a sample-barcoded 5' primer plus a J-beta primer mix. TCRdb itself ran the 5' RACE reads through MiXCR, one entry per CDR3 protein. Among around 1,700,000 distinct CDR3 sequences listed, 25% to 30% were seen once. The sequenced sample consisted of blood. The source is a woman in her twenties or thirties in good health.

This clonotype occurred a few times. The chain employs TRBV5-1 and TRBJ1-4; tentatively, D is TRBD1 (5 bases). The V end lost 0 bases, the J end lost 0 bases, and 9 bases lay between the germline ends. Germline lookup yields CDR1 SGHRS and CDR2 YFSETQ. The CDR3 extends over 16 amino acids. CDR3 loop: CASSLAGAPTNEKLFF. CDR3 DNA sequence: TGCGCCAGCAGCTTGGCCGGGGCTCCAACTAATGAAAAACTGTTTTTT.

The chain couples TRBV6-2 or TRBV6-3 to TRBJ2-3, with D possibly being TRBD1 (5 bases). This CDR3 contains 15 residues. CDR1 is MNHEY, CDR2 SVGEGT, per germline. V dropped 0 bases and J dropped 4 bases, with 11 bases sitting between them. The CDR3 spells CASSYSSLGPDTQYF. DNA for the CDR3: TGTGCCAGCAGTTACTCGAGCTTGGGGCCAGATACGCAGTATTTT.

This clonotype showed up just a few times. The J gene is TRBJ2-7, the V gene TRBV30; 8 bases are a match to TRBD1. J was trimmed by 2 bases and V by 3 bases; bases with no gene match: 9. This CDR3 comprises 15 residues. CDR1 is GTSNPN, CDR2 SVGIG, per germline (reference sequence). The CDR3 sequence is CAWRGAGGSPYEQYF. The CDR3 DNA reads TGTGCCTGGAGGGGGGCAGGGGGCTCCCCCTACGAGCAGTACTTC.

This clonotype was seen a few times. The chain joins TRBV5-1 to TRBJ2-7; 12 bases match TRBD1. The V gene's germline CDR1 is SGHRS and CDR2 YFSETQ. V lost 0 bases to trimming and J lost 6 bases; unmatched junction nucleotides: 4. The CDR3 totals 15 residues. CDR3 coding DNA: TGCGCCAGCAGCTTGGATGGGGACAGGGGGCGCGAGCAGTACTTC. Translated, it gives CASSLDGDRGREQYF.

This clonotype was counted ten times or more. This chain uses TRBV7-9 with TRBJ2-7, with a possible D match to TRBD1 (5 bases). This CDR3 has 13 amino acids. Trimming cost V 4 bases and J 7 bases, with 14 bases left between them. From germline, CDR1 is SEHNR and CDR2 FQNEAQ (reference sequence). The CDR3 sequence: CASSSKGVGEQYF. In DNA form, the CDR3 reads TGTGCCAGCAGCTCTAAAGGGGTTGGGGAGCAGTACTTC. The whole variable domain, remainder taken from reference TRBV7-9 and TRBJ2-7, is DTGVSQNPRHKITKRGQNVTFRCDPISEHNRLYWYRQTLGQGPEFLTYFQNEAQLEKSRLLSDRFSAERPKGSFSTLEIQRTEQGDSAMYLCASSSKGVGEQYFGPGTRLTVT.

This sequence joins TRBV3-1 and TRBJ2-1; either TRBD1 or TRBD2 may fit D (6 bases each). Germline values: CDR1 LGHDT, CDR2 YNNKEL (reference sequence). With 0 bases removed from V and 3 bases from J, the gap between germline ends came to 15 bases. The CDR3 has 17 residues. Here the CDR3 DNA reads TGTGCCAGCAGCCAAGAGCAAGGGGGGACGATCTACAATGAGCAGTTCTTC. It codes for CASSQEQGGTIYNEQFF.

V usage is TRBV7-2 and J usage is TRBJ2-4; TRBD1 might be the D (6 bases). TRBJ2-7 matches the DNA end more closely, so the J call is doubtful. The germline gives CDR1 SGHTA, CDR2 FQGNSA. The CDR3 totals 15 residues. DNA for the CDR3: TGTGCCAGCAGCTTAGACCGGGACACCACCTACGAGCAGTACTTC. Encoded protein: CASSLDRDTTYEQYF.